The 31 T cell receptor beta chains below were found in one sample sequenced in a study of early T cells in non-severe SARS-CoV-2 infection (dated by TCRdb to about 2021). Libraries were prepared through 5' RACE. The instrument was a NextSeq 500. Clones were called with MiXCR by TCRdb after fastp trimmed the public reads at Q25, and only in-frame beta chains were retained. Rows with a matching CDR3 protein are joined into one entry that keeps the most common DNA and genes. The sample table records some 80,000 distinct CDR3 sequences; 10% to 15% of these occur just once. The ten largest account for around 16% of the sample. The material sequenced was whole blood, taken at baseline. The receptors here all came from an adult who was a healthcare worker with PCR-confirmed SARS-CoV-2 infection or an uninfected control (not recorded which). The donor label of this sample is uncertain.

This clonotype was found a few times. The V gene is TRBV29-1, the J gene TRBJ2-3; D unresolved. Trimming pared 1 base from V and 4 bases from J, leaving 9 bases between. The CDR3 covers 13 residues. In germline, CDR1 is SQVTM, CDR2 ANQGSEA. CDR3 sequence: CSVEVGRADTQYF. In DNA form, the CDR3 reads TGCAGCGTTGAAGTGGGTCGGGCAGATACGCAGTATTTT.

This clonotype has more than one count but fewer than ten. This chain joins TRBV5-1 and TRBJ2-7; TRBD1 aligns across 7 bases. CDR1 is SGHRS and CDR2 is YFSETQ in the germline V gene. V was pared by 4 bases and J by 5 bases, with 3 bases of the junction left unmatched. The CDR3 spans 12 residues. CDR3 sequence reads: CASSHDRDEQYF. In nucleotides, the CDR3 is TGCGCCAGCAGCCACGACAGGGACGAGCAGTACTTC. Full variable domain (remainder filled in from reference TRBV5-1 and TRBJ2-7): KAGVTQTPRYLIKTRGQQVTLSCSPISGHRSVSWYQQTPGQGLQFLFEYFSETQRNKGNFPGRFSGRQFSNSRSEMNVSTLELGDSALYLCASSHDRDEQYFGPGTRLTVT.

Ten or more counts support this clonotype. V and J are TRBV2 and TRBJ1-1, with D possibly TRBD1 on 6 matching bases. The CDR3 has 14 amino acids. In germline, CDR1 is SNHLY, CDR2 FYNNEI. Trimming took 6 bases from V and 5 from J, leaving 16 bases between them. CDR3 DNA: TGTGCCAGCAGCACGAGCAGGGGTAGAACTGAAGCTTTCTTT. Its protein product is CASSTSRGRTEAFF.

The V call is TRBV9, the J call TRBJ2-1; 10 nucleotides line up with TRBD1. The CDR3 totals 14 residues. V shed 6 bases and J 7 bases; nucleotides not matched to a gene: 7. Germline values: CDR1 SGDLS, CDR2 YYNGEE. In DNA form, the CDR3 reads TGTGCCAGCACTCCGGGACAGGGGTGGAATGAGCAGTTCTTC. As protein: CASTPGQGWNEQFF.

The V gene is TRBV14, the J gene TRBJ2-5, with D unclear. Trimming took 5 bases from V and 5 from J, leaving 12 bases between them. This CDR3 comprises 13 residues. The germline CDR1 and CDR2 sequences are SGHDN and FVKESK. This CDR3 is CASSRAYPETQYF. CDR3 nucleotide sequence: TGTGCCAGCAGCAGAGCCTACCCGGAGACCCAGTACTTC. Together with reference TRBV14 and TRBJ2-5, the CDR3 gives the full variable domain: EAGVTQFPSHSVIEKGQTVTLRCDPISGHDNLYWYRRVMGKEIKFLLHFVKESKQDESGMPNNRFLAERTGGTYSTLKVQPAELEDSGVYFCASSRAYPETQYFGPGTRLLVL.

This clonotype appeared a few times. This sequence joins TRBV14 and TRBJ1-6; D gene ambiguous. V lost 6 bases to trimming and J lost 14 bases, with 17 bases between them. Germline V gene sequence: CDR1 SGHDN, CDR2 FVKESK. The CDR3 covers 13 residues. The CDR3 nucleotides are TGTGCCAGCAGTGAGAAAGGCTCGAGATCCCTCCACTTT. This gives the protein CASSEKGSRSLHF.

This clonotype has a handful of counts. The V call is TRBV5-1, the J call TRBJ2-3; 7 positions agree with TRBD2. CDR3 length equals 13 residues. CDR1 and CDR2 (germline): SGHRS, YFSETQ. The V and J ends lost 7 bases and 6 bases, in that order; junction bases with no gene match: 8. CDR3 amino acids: CASGGGPSDTQYF. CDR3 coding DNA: TGCGCCAGCGGCGGGGGACCTTCGGATACGCAGTATTTT.

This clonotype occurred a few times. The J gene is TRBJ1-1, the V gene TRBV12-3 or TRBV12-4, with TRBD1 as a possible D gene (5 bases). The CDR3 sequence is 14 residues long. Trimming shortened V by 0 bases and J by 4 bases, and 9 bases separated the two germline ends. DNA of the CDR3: TGTGCCAGCAGTTTAGCCTCAGGGAGCACTGAAGCTTTCTTT. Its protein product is CASSLASGSTEAFF.

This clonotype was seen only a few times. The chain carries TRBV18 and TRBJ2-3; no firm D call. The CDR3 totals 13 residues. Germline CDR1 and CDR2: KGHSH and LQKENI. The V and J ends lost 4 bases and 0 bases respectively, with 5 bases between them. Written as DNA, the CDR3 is TGTGCCAGCTCACAAAGGAGCACAGATACGCAGTATTTT. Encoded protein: CASSQRSTDTQYF.

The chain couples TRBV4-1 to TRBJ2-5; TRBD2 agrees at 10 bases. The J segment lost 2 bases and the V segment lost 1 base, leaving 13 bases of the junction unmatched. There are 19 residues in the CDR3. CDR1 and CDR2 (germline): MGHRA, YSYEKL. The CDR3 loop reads CASSQGIRGLATVQETQYF. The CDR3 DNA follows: TGCGCCAGCAGCCAAGGCATACGGGGACTAGCGACAGTTCAAGAGACCCAGTACTTC.

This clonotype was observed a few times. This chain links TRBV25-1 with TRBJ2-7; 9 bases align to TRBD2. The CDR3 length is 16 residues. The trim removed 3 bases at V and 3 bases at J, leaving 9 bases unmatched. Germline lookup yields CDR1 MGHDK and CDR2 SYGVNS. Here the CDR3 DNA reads TGTGCCAGCAGTGAGGGGACTAGCCCTACAAGCTACGAGCAGTACTTC. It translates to CASSEGTSPTSYEQYF.

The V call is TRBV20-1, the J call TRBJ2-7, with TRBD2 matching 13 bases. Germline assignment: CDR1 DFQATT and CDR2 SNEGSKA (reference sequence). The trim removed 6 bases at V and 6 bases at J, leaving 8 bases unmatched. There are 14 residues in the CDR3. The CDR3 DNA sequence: TGCAGTGCCCAACTAGCGGGAGGGCCCTCCGAGCAGTACTTC. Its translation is CSAQLAGGPSEQYF.

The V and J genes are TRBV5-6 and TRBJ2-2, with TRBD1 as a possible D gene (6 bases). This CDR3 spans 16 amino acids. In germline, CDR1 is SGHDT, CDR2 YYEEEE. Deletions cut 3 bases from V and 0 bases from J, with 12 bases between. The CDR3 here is CASSWGQAPNTGELFF. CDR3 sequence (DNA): TGTGCCAGCAGCTGGGGACAAGCGCCGAACACCGGGGAGCTGTTTTTT.

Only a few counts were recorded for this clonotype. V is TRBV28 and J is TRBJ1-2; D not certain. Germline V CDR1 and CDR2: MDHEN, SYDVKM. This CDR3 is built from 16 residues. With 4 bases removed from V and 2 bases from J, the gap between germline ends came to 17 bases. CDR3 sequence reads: CASSSHRAGTNYGYTF. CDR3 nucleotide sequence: TGTGCCAGCAGTTCCCATAGGGCAGGAACGAACTATGGCTACACCTTC.

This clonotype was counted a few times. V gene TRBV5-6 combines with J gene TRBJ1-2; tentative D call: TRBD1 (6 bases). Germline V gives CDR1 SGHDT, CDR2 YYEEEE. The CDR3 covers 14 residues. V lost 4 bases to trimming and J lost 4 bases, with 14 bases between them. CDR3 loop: CASSPGAGAYGYTF. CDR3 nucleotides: TGTGCCAGCAGCCCGGGGGCAGGGGCCTATGGCTACACCTTC. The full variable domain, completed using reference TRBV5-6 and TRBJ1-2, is DAGVTQSPTHLIKTRGQQVTLRCSPKSGHDTVSWYQQALGQGPQFIFQYYEEEERQRGNFPDRFSGHQFPNYSSELNVNALLLGDSALYLCASSPGAGAYGYTFGSGTRLTVV.

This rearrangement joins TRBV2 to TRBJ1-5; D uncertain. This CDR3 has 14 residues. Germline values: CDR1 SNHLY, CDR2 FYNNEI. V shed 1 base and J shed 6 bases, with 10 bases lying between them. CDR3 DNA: TGTGCCAGCAGTGAAGGGTACCGAGGTCAGCCCCAGCATTTT. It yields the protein CASSEGYRGQPQHF.

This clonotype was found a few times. This CDR3 reads CSAAGGNTIYF. DNA of the CDR3: TGCAGTGCCGCAGGGGGAAACACCATATATTTT. V and J are TRBV20-1 and TRBJ1-3; a possible D gene is TRBD1 (5 bases). V shed 6 bases and J shed 4 bases, with 7 bases lying between them. Germline V gene data show CDR1 as DFQATT and CDR2 as SNEGSKA (reference sequence). The CDR3 length is 11 residues.

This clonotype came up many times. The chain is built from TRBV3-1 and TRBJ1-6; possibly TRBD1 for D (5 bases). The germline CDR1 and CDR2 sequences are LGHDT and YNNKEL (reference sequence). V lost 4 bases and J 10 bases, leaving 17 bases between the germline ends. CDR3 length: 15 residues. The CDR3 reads CASSLNPGLISPLHF. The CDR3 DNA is TGTGCCAGCAGCCTTAACCCGGGACTCATATCACCCCTCCACTTT.

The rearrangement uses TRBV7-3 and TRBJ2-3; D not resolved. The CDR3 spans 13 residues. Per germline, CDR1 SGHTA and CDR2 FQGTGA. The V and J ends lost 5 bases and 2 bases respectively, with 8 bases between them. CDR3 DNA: TGTGCCAGCAGCACCACAGCCACAGATACGCAGTATTTT. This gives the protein CASSTTATDTQYF.

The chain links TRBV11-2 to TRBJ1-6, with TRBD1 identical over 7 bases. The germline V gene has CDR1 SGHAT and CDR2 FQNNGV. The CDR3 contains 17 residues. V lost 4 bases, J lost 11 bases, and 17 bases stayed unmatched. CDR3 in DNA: TGTGCCAGCAGCTCCCTCCTCAAATACAGGGGCGGAACACCCCTCCACTTT. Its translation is CASSSLLKYRGGTPLHF.

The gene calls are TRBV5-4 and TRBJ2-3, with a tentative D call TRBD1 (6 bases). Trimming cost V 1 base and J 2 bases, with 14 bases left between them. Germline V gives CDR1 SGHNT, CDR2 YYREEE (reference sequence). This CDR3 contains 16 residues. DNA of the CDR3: TGTGCCAGCAGCTTGTCGGCAGGGGCCCTCACAGATACGCAGTATTTT. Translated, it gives CASSLSAGALTDTQYF.

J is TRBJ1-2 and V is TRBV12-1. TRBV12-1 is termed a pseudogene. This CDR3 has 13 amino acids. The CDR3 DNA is TGTGCCAGCACCACGGAAATTAGATATGGCTACACCTTC. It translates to CASTTEIRYGYTF.

The CDR3 region has the DNA TGTGCCAGCAGCGAATGGCCCGGAAACACCATATATTTT. As protein: CASSEWPGNTIYF. This chain joins TRBV7-3 and TRBJ1-3; D remains unclear. The CDR3 spans 13 residues. V lost 5 bases, J lost 4 bases, and 9 bases lay in between. Germline V gene sequence: CDR1 SGHTA, CDR2 FQGTGA.

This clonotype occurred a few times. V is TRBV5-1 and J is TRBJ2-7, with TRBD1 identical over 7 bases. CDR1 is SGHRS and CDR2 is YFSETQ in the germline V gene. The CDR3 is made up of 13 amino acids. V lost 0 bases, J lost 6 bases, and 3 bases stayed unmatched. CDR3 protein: CASSLGDRGEQYF. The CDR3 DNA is TGCGCCAGCAGCTTGGGGGACAGAGGCGAGCAGTACTTC.

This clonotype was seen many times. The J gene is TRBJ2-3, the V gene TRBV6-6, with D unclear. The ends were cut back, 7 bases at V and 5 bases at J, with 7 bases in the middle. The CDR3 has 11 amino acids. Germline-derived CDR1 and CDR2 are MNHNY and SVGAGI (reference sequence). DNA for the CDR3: TGTGCCAGCAATCTCGGAGATACGCAGTATTTT. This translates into CASNLGDTQYF.

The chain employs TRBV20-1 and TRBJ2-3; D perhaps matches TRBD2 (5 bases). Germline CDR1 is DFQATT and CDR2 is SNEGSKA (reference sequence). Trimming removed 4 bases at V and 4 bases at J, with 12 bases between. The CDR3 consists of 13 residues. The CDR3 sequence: CSATDFSPDTQYF. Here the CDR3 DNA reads TGCAGTGCTACGGACTTCTCCCCAGATACGCAGTATTTT.

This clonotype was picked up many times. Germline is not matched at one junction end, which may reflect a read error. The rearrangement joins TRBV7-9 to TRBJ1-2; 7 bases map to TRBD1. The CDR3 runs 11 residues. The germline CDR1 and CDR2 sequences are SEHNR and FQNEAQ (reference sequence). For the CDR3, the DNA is TGTGCCAGCAGCTTAGAAGGACAGGTGGCTTTC. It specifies CASSLEGQVAF.

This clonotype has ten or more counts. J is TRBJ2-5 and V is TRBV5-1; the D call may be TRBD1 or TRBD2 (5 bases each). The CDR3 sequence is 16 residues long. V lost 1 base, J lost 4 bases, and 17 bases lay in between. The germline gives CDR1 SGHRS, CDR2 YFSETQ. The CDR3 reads CASSLIGTPVGETQYF. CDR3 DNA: TGCGCCAGCAGCTTGATCGGGACGCCCGTTGGAGAGACCCAGTACTTC.

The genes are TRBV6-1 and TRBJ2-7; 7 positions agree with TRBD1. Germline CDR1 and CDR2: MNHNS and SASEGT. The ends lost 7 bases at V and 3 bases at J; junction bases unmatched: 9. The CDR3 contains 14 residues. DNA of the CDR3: TGTGCCAGCACCCTGGGACAGATCCTCTACGAGCAGTACTTC. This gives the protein CASTLGQILYEQYF.

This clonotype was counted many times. CDR3 protein: CASRSGTGRTDTQYF. CDR3 in DNA: TGTGCCAGCAGGTCCGGGACAGGTCGCACAGATACGCAGTATTTT. The chain is built from TRBV6-6 and TRBJ2-3, with 8 bases aligning to TRBD1. CDR1 MNHNY and CDR2 SVGAGI come from the germline V gene (reference sequence). The ends lost 6 bases at V and 1 base at J; junction bases unmatched: 6. This CDR3 contains 15 residues.

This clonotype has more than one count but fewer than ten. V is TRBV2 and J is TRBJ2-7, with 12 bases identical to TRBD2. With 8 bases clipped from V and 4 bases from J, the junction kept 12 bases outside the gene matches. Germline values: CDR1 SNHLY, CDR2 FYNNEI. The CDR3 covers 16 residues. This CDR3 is CASATLAGGRGYEQYF. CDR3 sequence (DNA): TGTGCCAGCGCTACCCTAGCGGGGGGGCGAGGGTACGAGCAGTACTTC.